These 20 T cell receptor beta chains originate from one sample sequenced in a study of graft-versus-host responses after intestinal transplantation (dated by TCRdb to the early 2020s). The library relied on the immunoSEQ multiplex PCR assay. The table was pulled from immuneACCESS by TCRdb, which kept in-frame rearrangements only. Such tables lose some clones; where checked, under half of the loss comes from unresolved V genes, and the rest has no known cause. Here the sample has over 55,000 clones; 84% occur a single time. Approximately 0.39% of the sample is taken by the ten largest. In light of the paper, this sample's time point label describes: cells obtained before transplantation from donor or recipient. These receptors are not linked to any known antigen. Sequences were derived from unstimulated CD4+ T cells sorted from spleen or lymph node cells, sampled before transplant. These receptors all stem from a human donor who was the organ donor for an intestinal transplant.

The chain combines TRBV7-2 with TRBJ1-5, with D hard to call. The CDR3 has 15 amino acids. Germline loops: CDR1 SGHTA, CDR2 FQGNSA. V was cut by 1 base and J by 2 bases, with 9 bases left in between. Here the CDR3 DNA reads TGTGCCAGCAGCTTAGACGCGGGAGGCAATCAGCCCCAGCATTTT. Its protein is CASSLDAGGNQPQHF. The variable domain in full, with the rest retrieved from reference TRBV7-2 and TRBJ1-5, is GAGVSQSPSNKVTEKGKDVELRCDPISGHTALYWYRQSLGQGLEFLIYFQGNSAPDKSGLPSDRFSAERTGGSVSTLTIQRTQQEDSAVYLCASSLDAGGNQPQHFGDGTRLSIL.

J is TRBJ1-1 and V is TRBV28; tentative D call: TRBD1 (5 bases). The CDR3 covers 14 residues. The V gene's germline CDR1 is MDHEN and CDR2 SYDVKM. With 3 bases removed from V and 1 base from J, the gap between germline ends came to 9 bases. The CDR3 here is CASSLGPRNTEAFF. The CDR3 nucleotides read TGTGCCAGCAGTTTGGGGCCGAGGAACACTGAAGCTTTCTTT.

The rearrangement links TRBV6-1 to TRBJ1-5; 9 nucleotides match TRBD1. This CDR3 has 17 amino acids. Germline-derived CDR1 and CDR2 are MNHNS and SASEGT. The trim removed 4 bases at V and 8 bases at J, leaving 15 bases unmatched. The CDR3: CASSVRPPGQGVEPQHF. As DNA, the CDR3 is TGTGCCAGCAGTGTCAGACCGCCGGGACAGGGAGTGGAGCCCCAGCATTTT.

The gene calls are TRBV9 and TRBJ2-3, with 11 bases aligning to TRBD2. This CDR3 spans 16 amino acids. Trimming removed 0 bases from V and 3 bases from J; junction bases left unmatched: 3. The germline gives CDR1 SGDLS, CDR2 YYNGEE. The CDR3 reads CASSVDSGGGTDTQYF. CDR3 DNA: TGTGCCAGCAGCGTAGATAGCGGGGGGGGTACAGATACGCAGTATTTT. Complete variable domain (other parts from reference TRBV9 and TRBJ2-3): DSGVTQTPKHLITATGQRVTLRCSPRSGDLSVYWYQQSLDQGLQFLIQYYNGEERAKGNILERFSAQQFPDLHSELNLSSLELGDSALYFCASSVDSGGGTDTQYFGPGTRLTVL.

The J gene is TRBJ2-1, the V gene TRBV27, with D perhaps matching TRBD2 (5 bases). Germline CDR1 and CDR2: MNHEY and SMNVEV (reference sequence). CDR3 length equals 14 residues. With 7 bases removed from V and 0 bases from J, the gap between germline ends came to 10 bases. The CDR3 region has the DNA TGTGCCAGCAAGGGAGAAGACTCCTACAATGAGCAGTTCTTC. Protein sequence: CASKGEDSYNEQFF.

The chain combines TRBV2 with TRBJ1-2, with D possibly TRBD1 on 6 matching bases. Germline V gene lookup returns CDR1 SNHLY and CDR2 FYNNEI. Trimming took 8 bases from V and 8 from J, leaving 15 bases between them. CDR3 length: 12 amino acids. CDR3 nucleotide sequence: TGTGCCAGCGTCCGGGACGACAGGGGCTACACCTTC. It codes for CASVRDDRGYTF.

This clone was picked up a small number of times. This rearrangement joins TRBV6-6 to TRBJ2-2; D might be TRBD2 (6 bases). Between the trimmed V and J ends, which lost 7 bases and 3 bases, there was a span of 18 bases. The CDR3 has 16 residues. Looked up from germline, CDR1 is MNHNY and CDR2 is SVGAGI (reference sequence). The CDR3 here is CASTPGLGGDTGELFF. The CDR3 nucleotides read TGTGCCAGCACCCCGGGACTTGGAGGCGACACCGGGGAGCTGTTTTTT.

This chain uses TRBV7-6 with TRBJ2-3; 7 positions match TRBD2. Germline V gives CDR1 SGHVS, CDR2 FNYEAQ. The J segment lost 2 bases and the V segment lost 6 bases, leaving 8 bases of the junction unmatched. This CDR3 contains 15 residues. The CDR3 DNA is TGTGCCAGCAGGAATCTAGCGGTGAACACAGATACGCAGTATTTT. This translates into CASRNLAVNTDTQYF.

This chain joins TRBV27 and TRBJ1-2; the D gene is possibly TRBD1 (6 bases). V dropped 5 bases and J dropped 4 bases, with 17 bases sitting between them. This CDR3 has 15 amino acids. CDR1 MNHEY and CDR2 SMNVEV come from the germline V gene (reference sequence). CDR3 residues: CASSLDRNEGYGYTF. The CDR3 nucleotides read TGTGCCAGCAGTCTGGACAGAAACGAAGGCTATGGCTACACCTTC.

The chain is built from TRBV7-8 and TRBJ1-1; D remains ambiguous. The CDR3 has 13 amino acids. The V end was cut by 1 base, the J end by 1 base, with 4 bases between. Looked up from germline, CDR1 is SGHVS and CDR2 is FQNEAQ. This CDR3 reads CASSLVKNTEAFF. The CDR3 nucleotides read TGTGCCAGCAGCTTAGTCAAGAACACTGAAGCTTTCTTT. Full variable domain (remainder filled in from reference TRBV7-8 and TRBJ1-1): GAGVSQSPRYKVAKRGQDVALRCDPISGHVSLFWYQQALGQGPEFLTYFQNEAQLDKSGLPSDRFFAERPEGSVSTLKIQRTQQEDSAVYLCASSLVKNTEAFFGQGTRLTVV.

The V gene is TRBV15, the J gene TRBJ1-1, with unresolved D. This CDR3 comprises 13 residues. Trimming left V 0 bases short and J 7 bases short, with 9 bases between. Germline-derived CDR1 and CDR2 are LNHNV and YYDKDF (reference sequence). As DNA, the CDR3 is TGTGCCACCAGCAGAGAGGGGAGTTATGAAGCTTTCTTT. Its protein product is CATSREGSYEAFF.

V usage is TRBV6-6 and J usage is TRBJ1-6, with a tentative D call TRBD1 (6 bases). Germline values: CDR1 MNHNY, CDR2 SVGAGI (reference sequence). This CDR3 region has 15 residues. Trimming shortened V by 5 bases and J by 7 bases, and 15 bases separated the two germline ends. The CDR3 is CASSTTGTNNSPLHF. The CDR3 nucleotides are TGTGCCAGCAGTACTACCGGGACAAACAATTCACCCCTCCACTTT.

This clone has more than one count but fewer than ten. The CDR3 sequence: CASSSTGMRTEAFF. CDR3 sequence (DNA): TGTGCCAGCAGCTCTACAGGGATGCGCACTGAAGCTTTCTTT. V is TRBV7-2 and J is TRBJ1-1; maybe TRBD1 (6 bases). Per germline, CDR1 SGHTA and CDR2 FQGNSA. Trimming stripped 4 bases from V and 4 bases from J, with 13 bases between. CDR3 length equals 14 residues.

CDR3: CASSERLAASYNEQFF. CDR3 nucleotides: TGTGCCAGCAGTGAAAGACTAGCGGCATCCTACAATGAGCAGTTCTTC. The gene calls are TRBV2 and TRBJ2-1; 9 positions match TRBD2. Trimming cost V 2 bases and J 1 base; bases outside gene matches: 3. This CDR3 spans 16 amino acids. From germline, CDR1 is SNHLY and CDR2 FYNNEI.

This chain connects TRBV5-1 to TRBJ2-5; D not resolved. Trimming removed 2 bases from V and 4 bases from J, with 12 bases in between. The CDR3 covers 14 residues. Germline-derived CDR1 and CDR2 are SGHRS and YFSETQ. The CDR3 protein is CASSFNLAGETQYF. CDR3 bases: TGCGCCAGCAGCTTTAACCTCGCCGGAGAGACCCAGTACTTC.

The chain joins TRBV15 to TRBJ2-7, with D tentatively TRBD2 (5 bases). CDR3 size: 14 residues. Germline V gives CDR1 LNHNV, CDR2 YYDKDF (reference sequence). V dropped 0 bases and J dropped 6 bases, with 12 bases sitting between them. The CDR3 region is CATSRDTAGGEQYV. In DNA, the CDR3 is TGTGCCACCAGCAGAGATACAGCAGGAGGCGAGCAGTACGTC.

The chain is built from TRBV11-2 and TRBJ1-3, with 7 nucleotides matching TRBD1. CDR3 length: 15 amino acids. Per germline, CDR1 SGHAT and CDR2 FQNNGV. V trimming: 7 bases; J trimming: 4 bases; junction bases outside the gene matches: 10. In DNA form, the CDR3 reads TGTGCCAGCACTCCTAAGGGGGCGATGGGAAACACCATATATTTT. Protein product: CASTPKGAMGNTIYF.

This chain joins TRBV7-9 and TRBJ1-1; possibly TRBD1 for D (5 bases). V was clipped by 5 bases and J by 0 bases, with 7 bases between them. The CDR3 runs to 13 residues. Germline CDR1 and CDR2: SEHNR and FQNEAQ (reference sequence). The CDR3 DNA sequence: TGTGCCAGCAGCCAGACAGTGAACACTGAAGCTTTCTTT. Translated: CASSQTVNTEAFF.

This clone was observed a few times. V is TRBV5-4 and J is TRBJ1-1; no clear D gene. The CDR3 contains 13 residues. V was trimmed by 0 bases and J by 6 bases, leaving 9 bases between them. Germline V lookup: CDR1 SGHNT, CDR2 YYREEE (reference sequence). Written as DNA, the CDR3 is TGTGCCAGCAGCTTGGGACTGCACTCTGAAGCTTTCTTT. It specifies CASSLGLHSEAFF.

The V gene is TRBV14, the J gene TRBJ1-2, with a tentative D call TRBD1 (5 bases). The ends were cut back, 3 bases at V and 7 bases at J, with 15 bases in the middle. The CDR3 has 14 residues. The germline gives CDR1 SGHDN, CDR2 FVKESK. CDR3 DNA sequence: TGTGCCAGCAGCCATAGACGCAGGGCCGGTGGCTACACCTTC. It encodes CASSHRRRAGGYTF.